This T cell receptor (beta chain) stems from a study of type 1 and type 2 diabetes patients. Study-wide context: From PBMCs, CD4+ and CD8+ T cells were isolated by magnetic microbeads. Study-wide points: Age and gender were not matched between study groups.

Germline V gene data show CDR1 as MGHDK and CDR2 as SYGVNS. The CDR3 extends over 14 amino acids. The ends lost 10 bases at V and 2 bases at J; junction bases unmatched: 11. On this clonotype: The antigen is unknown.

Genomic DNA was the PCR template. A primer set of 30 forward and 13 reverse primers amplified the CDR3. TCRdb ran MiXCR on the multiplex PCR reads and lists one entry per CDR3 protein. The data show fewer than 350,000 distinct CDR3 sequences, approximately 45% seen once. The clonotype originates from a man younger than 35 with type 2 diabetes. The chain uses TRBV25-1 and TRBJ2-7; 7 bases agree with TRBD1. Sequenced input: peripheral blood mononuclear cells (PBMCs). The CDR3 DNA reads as TGTGCCACTACTACAGGGGTCCCACCCTACGAGCAGTACTTC. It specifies CATTTGVPPYEQYF.